These 15 T cell receptor beta chains were sequenced from one sample in a study of blood T cell repertoires in COVID-19. Clones were sequenced by immunoSEQ multiplex PCR, and TCRdb holds only the in-frame ones, with some missing. The data show just over 75,000 clones, over 80% seen once. Sequences were obtained from peripheral blood. All receptors come from a man aged 45-65 years with acute or convalescent COVID-19.

CDR3 nucleotide sequence: TGTGCTAGTGGTTTGGGCCTAACGGATACGCAGTATTTT. It is translated as CASGLGLTDTQYF. The V gene is TRBV12-5, the J gene TRBJ2-3, with D hard to call. Germline V gives CDR1 LGHNT, CDR2 FRNRAP. V lost 1 base and J lost 6, with 8 bases in between. The CDR3 totals 13 residues.

This clone came up a few times. The V gene is TRBV7-9, the J gene TRBJ2-7, with 7 bases matching TRBD2. The CDR3 has 14 amino acids. The germline gives CDR1 SEHNR, CDR2 FQNEAQ (reference sequence). Trimming cost V 4 bases and J 5 bases; bases outside gene matches: 8. The CDR3 is CASSSRGSPHEQYF. The CDR3 DNA sequence: TGTGCCAGCAGCTCTCGCGGGAGTCCCCACGAGCAGTACTTC.

This clone appeared once. The CDR3 loop is CASSALGGYNEQFF. For the CDR3, the DNA is TGTGCCAGCAGCGCATTGGGGGGCTACAATGAGCAGTTCTTC. The V call is TRBV7-9, the J call TRBJ2-1, with a tentative D call TRBD2 (6 bases). The CDR3 has 14 amino acids. The germline V gene encodes CDR1 SEHNR and CDR2 FQNEAQ (reference sequence). V was pared by 5 bases and J by 3 bases, with 11 bases between.

This chain connects TRBV24-1 to TRBJ2-3; TRBD1 matches at 7 bases. The ends lost 1 base at V and 4 bases at J; junction bases unmatched: 1. Germline CDR1 is KGHDR and CDR2 is SFDVKD. The CDR3 totals 14 residues. CDR3 amino acids: CATSDFTGADTQYF. For the CDR3, the DNA is TGTGCCACCAGTGATTTTACAGGGGCAGATACGCAGTATTTT.

This rearrangement joins TRBV28 to TRBJ1-5; D might be TRBD1 (6 bases). Looked up from germline, CDR1 is MDHEN and CDR2 is SYDVKM. With 8 bases removed from V and 3 bases from J, the gap between germline ends came to 11 bases. The CDR3 consists of 13 residues. The CDR3 sequence is CASLQGFNQPQHF. CDR3 in DNA: TGTGCCAGCCTACAGGGTTTCAATCAGCCCCAGCATTTT.

This chain uses TRBV15 with TRBJ2-5, with 11 bases that match TRBD1. The CDR3 spans 16 residues. From germline, CDR1 is LNHNV and CDR2 YYDKDF (reference sequence). The trim removed 4 bases at V and 5 bases at J, leaving 9 bases unmatched. CDR3 sequence: CATSTGTGGRVETQYF. DNA for the CDR3: TGTGCCACCAGCACAGGGACAGGGGGAAGGGTGGAGACCCAGTACTTC.

The rearrangement uses TRBV30 and TRBJ2-2; no reliable D call. The CDR3 totals 12 residues. With 4 bases removed from V and 4 bases from J, the gap between germline ends came to 7 bases. Germline assignment: CDR1 GTSNPN and CDR2 SVGIG (reference sequence). The CDR3 is CAWNRGTGELFF. The CDR3 bases are TGTGCCTGGAACCGCGGCACCGGGGAGCTGTTTTTT.

This chain uses TRBV19 with TRBJ1-5; 9 bases align to TRBD1. CDR1 LNHDA and CDR2 SQIVND come from the germline V gene (reference sequence). The CDR3 loop spans 15 amino acids. J was trimmed by 7 bases and V by 3 bases; bases with no gene match: 7. The CDR3 DNA reads TGTGCCAGTAGTATCGCCGGGACAGGGAGGCAGCCCCAGCATTTT. Translating gives CASSIAGTGRQPQHF.

The chain combines TRBV28 with TRBJ2-7; 7 positions match TRBD1. Germline values: CDR1 MDHEN, CDR2 SYDVKM. V lost 5 bases to trimming and J lost 4 bases; unmatched junction nucleotides: 8. The CDR3 is made up of 14 amino acids. CDR3 sequence (DNA): TGTGCCAGCAGTCAGCCCCCGGACAGGTACGAGCAGTACTTC. Encoded protein: CASSQPPDRYEQYF.

The chain joins TRBV11-1 to TRBJ2-3; D gene ambiguous. Germline CDR1 and CDR2: SGHAT and FQDESV (reference sequence). Trimming shortened V by 1 base and J by 0 bases, and 5 bases separated the two germline ends. The CDR3 contains 14 residues. For the CDR3, the DNA is TGTGCCAGCAGCTTAGTCAGGAGCACAGATACGCAGTATTTT. It codes for CASSLVRSTDTQYF. Supplemented by reference TRBV11-1 and TRBJ2-3, the full variable domain reads EAEVAQSPRYKITEKSQAVAFWCDPISGHATLYWYRQILGQGPELLVQFQDESVVDDSQLPKDRFSAERLKGVDSTLKIQPAELGDSAMYLCASSLVRSTDTQYFGPGTRLTVL.

This clone appeared a single time. V usage is TRBV7-8 and J usage is TRBJ2-6, with 10 bases aligning to TRBD1. J was trimmed by 0 bases and V by 1 base; bases with no gene match: 12. The CDR3 is 21 amino acids. From germline, CDR1 is SGHVS and CDR2 FQNEAQ. The CDR3 loop reads CASSLVWGQGTSRSGANVLTF. DNA for the CDR3: TGTGCCAGCAGCTTAGTGTGGGGACAGGGGACCTCCCGCTCTGGGGCCAACGTCCTGACTTTC.

V usage is TRBV5-1 and J usage is TRBJ1-5; no firm D call. The germline V gene has CDR1 SGHRS and CDR2 YFSETQ. With 4 bases removed from V and 3 bases from J, the gap between germline ends came to 14 bases. There are 15 residues in the CDR3. CDR3: CASSMGSDFNQPQHF. In DNA, the CDR3 is TGCGCCAGCAGCATGGGGTCAGATTTCAATCAGCCCCAGCATTTT.

This rearrangement joins TRBV5-6 to TRBJ1-6, with TRBD1 matching over 8 bases. Losses at the gene ends were 2 bases for V and 2 bases for J; bases not matched to a gene: 3. Germline V gives CDR1 SGHDT, CDR2 YYEEEE. The CDR3 is 16 residues long. The CDR3 DNA follows: TGTGCCAGCAGCTTCGACAGGGGAACCTATAATTCACCCCTCCACTTT. Its translation is CASSFDRGTYNSPLHF.

V usage is TRBV2 and J usage is TRBJ1-2, with D possibly matching TRBD1 (6 bases). CDR3 length: 15 residues. Germline V CDR1 and CDR2: SNHLY, FYNNEI. Trimming took off 4 bases at V and 7 bases at J, with 19 bases between the two ends. The DNA for the CDR3 is TGTGCCAGCAGTGGGGGAAAGGGGGAATTGGGTGGCTACACCTTC. Translation: CASSGGKGELGGYTF.

CDR3 in amino acids: CASSSGGVSGELFF. The CDR3 DNA sequence: TGTGCCAGCAGTTCGGGCGGGGTTTCCGGGGAGCTGTTTTTT. This chain joins TRBV28 and TRBJ2-2; D is possibly TRBD2 (6 bases). Trimming took 4 bases from V and 6 from J, leaving 12 bases between them. From germline, CDR1 is MDHEN and CDR2 SYDVKM. The CDR3 is made up of 14 amino acids.